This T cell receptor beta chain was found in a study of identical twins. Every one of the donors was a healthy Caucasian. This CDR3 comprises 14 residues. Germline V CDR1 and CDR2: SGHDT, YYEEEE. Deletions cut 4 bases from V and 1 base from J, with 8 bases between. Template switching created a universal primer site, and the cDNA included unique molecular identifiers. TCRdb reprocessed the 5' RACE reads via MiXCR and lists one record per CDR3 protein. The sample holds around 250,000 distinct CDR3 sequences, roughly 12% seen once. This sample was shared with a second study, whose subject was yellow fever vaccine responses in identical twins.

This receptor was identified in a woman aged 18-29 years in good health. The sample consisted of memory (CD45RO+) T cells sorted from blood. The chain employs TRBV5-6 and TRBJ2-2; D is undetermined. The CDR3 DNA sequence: TGTGCCAGCAGCCGCAGACTGAACACCGGGGAGCTGTTTTTT. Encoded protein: CASSRRLNTGELFF.